The rows below give T cell receptor beta chains drawn from one sample of a study of ipilimumab plus nivolumab after autologous stem cell transplantation. Produced via immunoSEQ multiplex PCR; TCRdb's table is partial and in-frame only. This repertoire shows about 4,800 clones, about 67% found once; its top ten account for roughly 27%. The sequencing here drew on PBMCs, taken in a trial of ipilimumab plus nivolumab as post-transplant consolidation. The receptors shown here come from a male donor with multiple myeloma. The CDR3 runs from the conserved cysteine through the conserved F or W. The D gene is left open where the match is weak. Size is stated for part of the rows, as once, few or many counts, or as a class when the clone is expanded.

d_call: NA
v_call: TRBV28
clone_size: medium-sized
j_call: TRBJ1-6
cdr3_nt: TGTGCCAGCAGCCCCCCCCGGGGGGCCTCCTATAATTCACCCCTCCACTTT
cdr3_aa: CASSPPRGASYNSPLHF

d_call: NA
v_call: TRBV28
clone_size: NA
j_call: TRBJ1-1
cdr3_nt: TGTGCCAGCAGGGGGTTGAACACTGAAGCTTTCTTT
cdr3_aa: CASRGLNTEAFF

d_call: TRBD1
v_call: TRBV19
clone_size: few
j_call: TRBJ1-2
cdr3_nt: TGTGCCAGTAGTATAGGGACAGGGAACTATGGCTACACCTTC
cdr3_aa: CASSIGTGNYGYTF

d_call: NA
v_call: TRBV28
clone_size: NA
j_call: TRBJ2-7
cdr3_nt: TGTGCCAGCAGTTTGATCCAGGGCAGGGGCTACGAGCAGTACTTC
cdr3_aa: CASSLIQGRGYEQYF

d_call: TRBD1
v_call: TRBV14
clone_size: NA
j_call: TRBJ2-7
cdr3_nt: TGTGCCAGCAGCCAAACGACAGGGGGCCGCGACGAGCAGTACTTC
cdr3_aa: CASSQTTGGRDEQYF

d_call: TRBD2
v_call: TRBV10-3
clone_size: NA
j_call: TRBJ2-7
cdr3_nt: TGTGCCAGCAGGGCGACTAGCGGGGTTGCCTACGAGCAGTACTTC
cdr3_aa: CASRATSGVAYEQYF

d_call: NA
v_call: TRBV28
clone_size: NA
j_call: TRBJ1-1
cdr3_nt: TGTGCCAGCAGTTTAGCCACTGAAGCTTTCTTT
cdr3_aa: CASSLATEAFF

d_call: TRBD1
v_call: TRBV5-1
clone_size: NA
j_call: TRBJ2-7
cdr3_nt: TGCGCCAGCAGCTTGGAGACAGGGGACCCGGCCTACGAGCAGTACTTC
cdr3_aa: CASSLETGDPAYEQYF

d_call: TRBD2
v_call: TRBV27
clone_size: once
j_call: TRBJ2-1
cdr3_nt: TGTGCCAGCAGCAAGGGGACTAGCGGGGATTACAATGAGCAGTTCTTC
cdr3_aa: CASSKGTSGDYNEQFF

d_call: NA
v_call: TRBV9
clone_size: NA
j_call: TRBJ1-1
cdr3_nt: TGTGCCCGCAGCCCACCCAGGGAGTTACGGAACACTGAAGCTTTCTTT
cdr3_aa: CARSPPRELRNTEAFF

d_call: NA
v_call: TRBV27
clone_size: NA
j_call: TRBJ2-1
cdr3_nt: TGTGCCAGCAGTTTCCGGGGGAACAATGAGCAGTTCTTC
cdr3_aa: CASSFRGNNEQFF

d_call: NA
v_call: TRBV9
clone_size: medium-sized
j_call: TRBJ1-2
cdr3_nt: TGTGCCAGCAGCTCTATTGAGTTGGCTAACTATGGCTACACCTTC
cdr3_aa: CASSSIELANYGYTF

d_call: NA
v_call: TRBV19
clone_size: once
j_call: TRBJ2-7
cdr3_nt: TGTGCCAGTAGTATCACAGGAGCTTCCTACGAGCAGTACTTC
cdr3_aa: CASSITGASYEQYF

d_call: NA
v_call: TRBV23-1
clone_size: few
j_call: TRBJ2-2
cdr3_nt: TGCGCCAGCAGCCAAGATAGGGCTGGGACGACCGGGGAGCTGTTTTTT
cdr3_aa: CASSQDRAGTTGELFF

d_call: TRBD1
v_call: TRBV5-4
clone_size: NA
j_call: TRBJ1-3
cdr3_nt: TGTGCCAGCAGCTCAGGTTTAGGACAGGGGGCTGGAAACACCATATATTTT
cdr3_aa: CASSSGLGQGAGNTIYF

d_call: NA
v_call: TRBV28
clone_size: once
j_call: TRBJ2-5
cdr3_nt: TGTGCCAGCAGTTTCGAGTTCCAAGAGACCCAGTACTTC
cdr3_aa: CASSFEFQETQYF

d_call: TRBD1
v_call: TRBV9
clone_size: few
j_call: TRBJ1-2
cdr3_nt: TGTGCCAGCAGCGCAGAACGGGACAGGGCGGACTATGGCTACACCTTC
cdr3_aa: CASSAERDRADYGYTF